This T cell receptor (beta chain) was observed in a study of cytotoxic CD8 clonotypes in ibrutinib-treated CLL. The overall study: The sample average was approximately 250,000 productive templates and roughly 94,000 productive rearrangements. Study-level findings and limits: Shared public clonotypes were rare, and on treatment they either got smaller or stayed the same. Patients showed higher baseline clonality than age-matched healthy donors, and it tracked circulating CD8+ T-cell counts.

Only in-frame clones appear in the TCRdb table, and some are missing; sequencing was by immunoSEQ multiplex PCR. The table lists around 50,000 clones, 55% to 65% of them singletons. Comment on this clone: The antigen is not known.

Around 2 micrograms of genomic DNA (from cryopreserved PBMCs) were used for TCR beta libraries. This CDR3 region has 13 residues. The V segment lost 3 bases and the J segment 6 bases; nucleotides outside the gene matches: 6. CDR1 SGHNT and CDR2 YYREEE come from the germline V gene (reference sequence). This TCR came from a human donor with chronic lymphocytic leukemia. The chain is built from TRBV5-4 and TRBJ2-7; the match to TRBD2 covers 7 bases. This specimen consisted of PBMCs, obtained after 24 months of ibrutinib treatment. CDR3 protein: CASSSWSGGEQYV. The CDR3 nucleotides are TGTGCCAGCAGCTCTTGGTCGGGAGGCGAGCAGTACGTC.